What follows are 10 T cell receptor beta chains derived from one specimen sequenced in a study of T cell repertoires in cytomegalovirus infection. TCRdb reprocessed the reads via MiXCR and lists one record per CDR3 protein. The sample lists approximately 70,000 distinct CDR3 sequences; 4% were seen once. Material: PBMCs. These receptors all stem from a human donor in good health (CMV status not recorded). Some clones in this sample may be carry-over from other donors' samples.

This clonotype came up many times. The V and J genes are TRBV7-2 and TRBJ1-3; D remains unclear. The CDR3 length is 17 residues. CDR1 is SGHTA, CDR2 FQGNSA, per germline. The V and J ends lost 1 base and 3 bases respectively, with 16 bases between them. CDR3 sequence: CASSLGAAGFGGNTIYF. DNA for the CDR3: TGTGCCAGCAGCTTAGGGGCGGCCGGATTCGGTGGAAACACCATATATTTT. The full variable domain, rest sourced from reference TRBV7-2 and TRBJ1-3, is GAGVSQSPSNKVTEKGKDVELRCDPISGHTALYWYRQSLGQGLEFLIYFQGNSAPDKSGLPSDRFSAERTGGSVSTLTIQRTQQEDSAVYLCASSLGAAGFGGNTIYFGEGSWLTVV.

This clonotype was counted many times. The chain has TRBV6-2 or TRBV6-3 and TRBJ1-2; D gene ambiguous. The CDR3 is 13 amino acids. CDR1 and CDR2 from the germline V gene are MNHEY and SVGEGT. Trimming cost V 4 bases and J 1 base, with 7 bases left between them. The CDR3 nucleotides read TGTGCCAGCAGTTTGTCCGATAACTATGGCTACACCTTC. Amino acid sequence: CASSLSDNYGYTF.

This clonotype occurred a few times. The chain couples TRBV4-3 to TRBJ2-3, with 12 bases matching TRBD2. This CDR3 is built from 16 residues. The germline CDR1 and CDR2 sequences are LGHNA and YSLEER. After removal of 0 bases from V and 6 bases from J, the junction contained 4 bases not matched to a gene. CDR3: CASSQDLAGGSDTQYF. In DNA form, the CDR3 reads TGCGCCAGCAGCCAAGATCTAGCGGGGGGGTCCGATACGCAGTATTTT.

There are many counts of this clonotype. The chain couples TRBV7-8 to TRBJ2-1; 10 positions agree with TRBD2. Germline loops: CDR1 SGHVS, CDR2 FQNEAQ. CDR3 size: 16 residues. J gave up 4 bases and V 2 bases, and 5 bases lay outside the gene matches. CDR3 sequence: CASSLSASGGYNEQFF. The CDR3 coding sequence is TGTGCCAGCAGCTTATCAGCTAGCGGGGGTTACAATGAGCAGTTCTTC.

This chain uses TRBV7-8 with TRBJ2-2, with 8 bases lining up with TRBD2. Per germline, CDR1 SGHVS and CDR2 FQNEAQ. V shed 2 bases, J shed 0 bases, and the junction held 8 bases outside the gene matches. This CDR3 region has 18 residues. The CDR3 reads CASSLYGGGSPNTGELFF. The CDR3, as DNA: TGTGCCAGCAGCTTATACGGGGGGGGCTCTCCGAACACCGGGGAGCTGTTTTTT.

This clonotype has a count of ten or more. The genes are TRBV29-1 and TRBJ1-4, with D possibly matching TRBD1 (6 bases). The V gene's germline CDR1 is SQVTM and CDR2 ANQGSEA. Trimming pared 7 bases from V and 7 bases from J, leaving 16 bases between. The CDR3 is 13 residues long. CDR3 in amino acids: CSARSAGAEKLFF. The CDR3, as DNA: TGCAGCGCCCGGAGTGCGGGGGCTGAAAAACTGTTTTTT.

This clonotype appeared many times. The V and J genes are TRBV6-5 and TRBJ1-5; D unclear. This CDR3 has 14 residues. Looked up from germline, CDR1 is MNHEY and CDR2 is SVGAGI. The V end lost 6 bases, the J end lost 7 bases, and 16 bases lay between the germline ends. The CDR3 protein is CASRPNTGVQPQHF. The CDR3 bases are TGTGCCAGCAGACCCAACACTGGTGTCCAGCCCCAGCATTTT.

Ten or more counts support this clonotype. The rearrangement joins TRBV7-2 to TRBJ1-5; D remains ambiguous. The germline V gene has CDR1 SGHTA and CDR2 FQGNSA. This CDR3 has 15 amino acids. V gave up 1 base and J gave up 1 base, with 8 bases separating them. CDR3 nucleotide sequence: TGTGCCAGCAGCTTAGTTATTGACAGCAATCAGCCCCAGCATTTT. Translating it yields CASSLVIDSNQPQHF.

This clonotype was seen at least ten times. The genes are TRBV7-2 and TRBJ2-3, with 8 positions matching TRBD2. Trimming removed 1 base from V and 2 bases from J; junction bases left unmatched: 8. The CDR3 consists of 17 residues. The V gene's germline CDR1 is SGHTA and CDR2 FQGNSA. CDR3 bases: TGTGCCAGCAGCTTAGTGGGAACTAGCGGTTACACAGATACGCAGTATTTT. Its protein is CASSLVGTSGYTDTQYF.

This clonotype has at least ten counts. The chain is built from TRBV6-6 and TRBJ2-7; possibly TRBD1 for D (6 bases). The CDR3 consists of 14 residues. V gave up 0 bases and J gave up 4 bases, with 10 bases separating them. CDR1 is MNHNY and CDR2 is SVGAGI in the germline V gene (reference sequence). CDR3 loop: CASSYSGQQYEQYF. The CDR3 DNA reads as TGTGCCAGCAGTTACTCGGGACAACAATACGAGCAGTACTTC.